This record looks at one T cell receptor beta chain sequence and its context. These data belong to a study of blood T cell repertoires in COVID-19. Study context: Italy, Spain and the United States were the sources of the convalescent and acute COVID-19 samples. The cDNA or gDNA used as material had been derived from T cells, B-cell-depleted T cells, or PBMCs.

As handled by the study authors: Amplification of reference gene primers was used by the study to estimate nucleated cell counts. Repertoires were generated with immunoSEQ multiplex PCR, while TCRdb's copy carries only in-frame clones and drops some. D and trimming were read from the DNA, whereas the V and J calls and clone size are those reported in that table. Among under 200,000 clones listed, roughly 73% were seen once. Germline values: CDR1 SGHTA, CDR2 FQGTGA. This CDR3 has 14 amino acids. With 5 bases removed from V and 1 base from J, the gap between germline ends came to 12 bases. This TCR derives from a man between 65 and 85 years old with acute or convalescent COVID-19. Sequenced: peripheral blood. The rearrangement joins TRBV7-3 to TRBJ2-7; D call uncertain. The CDR3 is CASSHPPLSYEQYF. In DNA, the CDR3 is TGTGCCAGCAGCCACCCCCCACTGTCCTACGAGCAGTACTTC.